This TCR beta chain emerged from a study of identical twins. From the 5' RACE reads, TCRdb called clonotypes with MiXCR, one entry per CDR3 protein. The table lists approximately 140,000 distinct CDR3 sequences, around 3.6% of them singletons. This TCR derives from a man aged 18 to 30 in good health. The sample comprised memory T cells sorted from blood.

The CDR3 loop reads CASSSPQRETQYF. CDR3 in DNA: TGTGCCAGCAGTTCCCCACAGAGAGAGACCCAGTACTTC. The rearrangement joins TRBV6-2 or TRBV6-3 to TRBJ2-5; D not certain. Per germline, CDR1 MNHEY and CDR2 SVGEGT. The ends were cut back, 4 bases at V and 4 bases at J, with 10 bases in the middle. The CDR3 sequence is 13 residues long.